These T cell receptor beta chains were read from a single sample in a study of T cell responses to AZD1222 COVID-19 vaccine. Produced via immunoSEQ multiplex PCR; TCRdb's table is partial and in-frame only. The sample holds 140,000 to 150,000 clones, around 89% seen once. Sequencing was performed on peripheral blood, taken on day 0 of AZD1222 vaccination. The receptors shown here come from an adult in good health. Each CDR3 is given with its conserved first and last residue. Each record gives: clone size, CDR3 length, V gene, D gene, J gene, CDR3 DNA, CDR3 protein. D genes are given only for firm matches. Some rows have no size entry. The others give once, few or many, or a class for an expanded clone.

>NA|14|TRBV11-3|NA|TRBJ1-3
TGTGCCAGCCGTCTCCGAGGGTTGGAAAACACCATATATTTT
CASRLRGLENTIYF
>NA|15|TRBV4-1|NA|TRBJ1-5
TGCGCCAGCAGCCAAGACGGCGGCGGCAATCAGCCCCAGCATTTT
CASSQDGGGNQPQHF
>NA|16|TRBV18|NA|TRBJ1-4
TGTGCCAGCTCACCGGTATGGAGTAGTGGGGATGAAAAACTGTTTTTT
CASSPVWSSGDEKLFF
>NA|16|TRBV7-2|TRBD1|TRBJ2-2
TGTGCCAGCAGCTCCTGGGACAGGGTCTTCTCCGGGGAGCTGTTTTTT
CASSSWDRVFSGELFF
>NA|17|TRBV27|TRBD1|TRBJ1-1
TGTGCCAGCAGTTTACAACCCGGGACAGGGGGAAGCACTGAAGCTTTCTTT
CASSLQPGTGGSTEAFF
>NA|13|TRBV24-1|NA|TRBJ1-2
TGTGCCACCAGTGACCGTCAGGACTATGGCTACACCTTC
CATSDRQDYGYTF
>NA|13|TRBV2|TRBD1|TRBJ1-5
TGTGCCAGCAGACAGGGGAAGGATCAGCCCCAGCATTTT
CASRQGKDQPQHF
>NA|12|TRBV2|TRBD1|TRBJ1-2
TGTGCCAGCAGGGGACAGGGGAGTAGCTACACCTTC
CASRGQGSSYTF
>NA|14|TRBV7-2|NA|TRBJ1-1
TGTGCCAGCAGCTTAGGGCAGCTTAACACTGAAGCTTTCTTT
CASSLGQLNTEAFF
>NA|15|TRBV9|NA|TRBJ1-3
TGTGCCAGCAGCGGGACACCGCTCTCTGGAAACACCATATATTTT
CASSGTPLSGNTIYF
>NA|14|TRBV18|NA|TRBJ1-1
TGTGCCAGCTCACCAACAGGGTCCCCAGCTGAAGCTTTCTTT
CASSPTGSPAEAFF
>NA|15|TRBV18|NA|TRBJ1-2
TGTGCCAGCTCACCACCGAGAACCGGACAATATGGCTACACCTTC
CASSPPRTGQYGYTF
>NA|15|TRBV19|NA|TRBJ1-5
TGTGCCAGTAGTATCTCGCGACAGGGCAATCAGCCCCAGCATTTT
CASSISRQGNQPQHF
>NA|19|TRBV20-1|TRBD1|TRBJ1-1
TGCAGTGCTAGTGGGTTAGGCGGGACAGGAGGTTATAGGGACACTGAAGCTTTCTTT
CSASGLGGTGGYRDTEAFF
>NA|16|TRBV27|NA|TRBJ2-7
TGTGCCAGCAGTCCACCCCCGAGGCAGGGGAGCTACGAGCAGTACTTC
CASSPPPRQGSYEQYF
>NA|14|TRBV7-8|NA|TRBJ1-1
TGTGCCAGCAGCTTAGCGGAGGGGTTGACTGAAGCTTTCTTT
CASSLAEGLTEAFF
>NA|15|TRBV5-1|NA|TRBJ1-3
TGCGCCAGCAGCTTGGGACGCAGCTCTGGAAACACCATATATTTT
CASSLGRSSGNTIYF
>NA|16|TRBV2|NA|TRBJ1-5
TGTGCCAGCAGTGAAGCGCTTCGTCGGGTCCATCAGCCCCAGCATTTT
CASSEALRRVHQPQHF
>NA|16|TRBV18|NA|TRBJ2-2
TGTGCCAGCTCACTAGCAGGGATACTGAACACCGGGGAGCTGTTTTTT
CASSLAGILNTGELFF
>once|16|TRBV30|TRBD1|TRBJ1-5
TGTGCCTGGAGTGGCCCCGCCGGGACAGGGCATCAGCCCCAGCATTTT
CAWSGPAGTGHQPQHF
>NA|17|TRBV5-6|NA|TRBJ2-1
TGTGCCAGCAGCTACCCGCCCGGCGGGGGCCTCTACAATGAGCAGTTCTTC
CASSYPPGGGLYNEQFF
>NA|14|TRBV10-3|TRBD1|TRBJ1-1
TGTGCCATCAGAACGACAGGGGACAACACTGAAGCTTTCTTT
CAIRTTGDNTEAFF
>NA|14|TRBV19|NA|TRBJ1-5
TGTGCCAGTAGTCTGACAGGTAGTGGACAGCCCCAGCATTTT
CASSLTGSGQPQHF
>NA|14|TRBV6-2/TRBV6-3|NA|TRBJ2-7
TGTGCCAGCAGTACCCAGTATTCCCGATACGAGCAGTACTTC
CASSTQYSRYEQYF
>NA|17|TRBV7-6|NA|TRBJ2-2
TGTGCCAGCAGCCCCCGAGGGGGGGGGTGGAACACCGGGGAGCTGTTTTTT
CASSPRGGGWNTGELFF
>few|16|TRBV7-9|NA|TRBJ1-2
TGTGCCAGCAGCTTAGCAGCGGCAGCTCACCACTATGGCTACACCTTC
CASSLAAAAHHYGYTF
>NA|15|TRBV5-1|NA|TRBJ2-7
TGCGCCAGCAGCTTGGGGGTGGGGTCTTACTACGAGCAGTACTTC
CASSLGVGSYYEQYF
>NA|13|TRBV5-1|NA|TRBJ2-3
TGCGCCAGCACGCAGGCCCCGGGAGATACGCAGTATTTT
CASTQAPGDTQYF
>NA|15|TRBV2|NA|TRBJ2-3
TGTGCCAGCAGGAGGGGACAAGGGAGGGGAAGTGGGCAGTATTTT
CASRRGQGRGSGQYF
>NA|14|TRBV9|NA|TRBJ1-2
TGTGCCAGCAGCGGGAGTGGGGCTAACTATGGCTACACCTTC
CASSGSGANYGYTF
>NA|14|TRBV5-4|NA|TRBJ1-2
TGTGCCAGCAGCTTGGTAGGGTTGGACTATGGCTACACCTTC
CASSLVGLDYGYTF
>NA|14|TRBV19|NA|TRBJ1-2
TGTGCCAGTAGTATGTGGGGGCAAAGCTATGGCTACACCTTC
CASSMWGQSYGYTF
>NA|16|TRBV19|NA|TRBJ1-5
TGTGCCAGTAGTATAAAGAGGGGGTCCTACAATCAGCCCCAGCATTTT
CASSIKRGSYNQPQHF
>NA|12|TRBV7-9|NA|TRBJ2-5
TGTGCCAGCAGCGCTACCGGGGAGACCCAGTACTTC
CASSATGETQYF
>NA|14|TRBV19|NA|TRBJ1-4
TGTGCCAGTAGTTTCAGGACAGTGAATGAAAAACTGTTTTTT
CASSFRTVNEKLFF
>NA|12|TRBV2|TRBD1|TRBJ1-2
TGTGCCAGTCGACAGGGCCCTATGGGCTACACCTTC
CASRQGPMGYTF
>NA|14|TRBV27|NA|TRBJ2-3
TGTGCCAGCAGTTTAAAGGGACACACAGATACGCAGTATTTT
CASSLKGHTDTQYF
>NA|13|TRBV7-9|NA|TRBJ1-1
TGTGCCAGCAGCTTAACGGGGAACACTGAAGCTTTCTTT
CASSLTGNTEAFF
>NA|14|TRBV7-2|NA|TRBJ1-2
TGTGCCAGCAGCTTAGATCAAGGAGGTTATGGCTACACCTTC
CASSLDQGGYGYTF
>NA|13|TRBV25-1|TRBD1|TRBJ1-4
TGTGCCAGTTTTCCGGACAGGGGTGAAAAACTGTTTTTT
CASFPDRGEKLFF
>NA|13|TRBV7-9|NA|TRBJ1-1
TGTGCCAGCAGCACAGGAATGAACACTGAAGCTTTCTTT
CASSTGMNTEAFF
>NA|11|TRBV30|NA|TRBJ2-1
TGTGCCTGGATGGGCCCGGACAGGCAGTTCTTC
CAWMGPDRQFF